The clone carrying this T cell receptor beta chain was seen only once. These data are taken from a study of blood T cell repertoires in COVID-19. The CDR3 loop spans 15 amino acids. CDR1 and CDR2 (germline): MNHEY, SVGAGI. V lost 0 bases and J lost 5; bases outside the gene matches: 2. Authors' processing steps: Estimation of nucleated cell counts was performed using reference gene primer amplification. The repertoire was sequenced with immunoSEQ multiplex PCR; TCRdb's copy has only in-frame clones and lacks some. Clone size and the V and J calls come from that table; the DNA yielded D and trimming. The data contain about 280,000 clones, 85% of them singletons. Recruitment covered about 25 US areas and drew participants whose ages spanned about 18 to 89 years. Either two negative PCRs, clearance, or symptom resolution qualified Cohort 3 donors as recovered.

The J gene is TRBJ2-1, the V gene TRBV6-5, with 9 bases fitting TRBD2. This clonotype was sampled from a woman between 50 and 59 years old who had recovered from COVID-19. Input material: PBMCs or T cells enriched from blood (not recorded which). As DNA, the CDR3 is TGTGCCAGCAGTTACTCGACTAGCGGAAACAATGAGCAGTTCTTC. Protein sequence: CASSYSTSGNNEQFF.